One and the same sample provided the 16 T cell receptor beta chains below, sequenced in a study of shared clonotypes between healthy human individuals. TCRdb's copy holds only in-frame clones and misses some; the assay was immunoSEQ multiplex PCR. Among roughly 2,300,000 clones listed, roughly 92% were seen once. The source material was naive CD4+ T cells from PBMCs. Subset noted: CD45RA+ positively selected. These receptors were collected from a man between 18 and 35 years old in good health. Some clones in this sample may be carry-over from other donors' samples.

The CDR3, as DNA: TGTGCCAGCAGGCTAGCGGGGACCCAGGGGAATGAGCAGTTCTTC. Its protein product is CASRLAGTQGNEQFF. This sequence joins TRBV25-1 and TRBJ2-1; 9 nucleotides match TRBD2. Germline trimming cut 6 bases from V and 7 bases from J; bases unmatched to any gene: 10. Germline values: CDR1 MGHDK, CDR2 SYGVNS. The CDR3 consists of 15 residues.

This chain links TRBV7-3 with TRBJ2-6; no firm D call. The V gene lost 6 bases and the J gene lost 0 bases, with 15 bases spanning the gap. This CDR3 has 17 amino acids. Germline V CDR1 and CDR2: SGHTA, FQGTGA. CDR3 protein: CASSFFLLGSGANVLTF. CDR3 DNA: TGTGCCAGCAGTTTCTTCTTACTGGGCTCTGGGGCCAACGTCCTGACTTTC.

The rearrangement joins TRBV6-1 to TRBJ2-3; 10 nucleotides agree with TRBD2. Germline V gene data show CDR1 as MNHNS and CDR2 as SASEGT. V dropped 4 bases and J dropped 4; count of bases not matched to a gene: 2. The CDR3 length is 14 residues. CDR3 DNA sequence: TGTGCCAGCAGTGCTAGCGGGAGTCCAGATACGCAGTATTTT. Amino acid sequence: CASSASGSPDTQYF.

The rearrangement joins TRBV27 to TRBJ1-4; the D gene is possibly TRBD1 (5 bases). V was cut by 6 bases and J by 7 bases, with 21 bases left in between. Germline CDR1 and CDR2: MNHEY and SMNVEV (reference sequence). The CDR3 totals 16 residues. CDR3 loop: CASSPYRGGASEKLFF. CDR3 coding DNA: TGTGCCAGCAGCCCCTACCGTGGAGGGGCGAGTGAAAAACTGTTTTTT.

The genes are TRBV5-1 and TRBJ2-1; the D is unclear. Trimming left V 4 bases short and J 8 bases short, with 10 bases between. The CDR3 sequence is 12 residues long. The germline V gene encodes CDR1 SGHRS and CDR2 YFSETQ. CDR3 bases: TGCGCCAGCAGCCCTGGACGGGATGAGCAGTTCTTC. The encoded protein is CASSPGRDEQFF.

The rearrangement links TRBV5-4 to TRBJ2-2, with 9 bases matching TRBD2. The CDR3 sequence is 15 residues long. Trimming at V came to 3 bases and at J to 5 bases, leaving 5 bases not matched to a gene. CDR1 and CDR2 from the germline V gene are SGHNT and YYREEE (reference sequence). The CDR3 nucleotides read TGTGCCAGCAGCTCTCCGGGACTAGCAACCGGGGAGCTGTTTTTT. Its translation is CASSSPGLATGELFF.

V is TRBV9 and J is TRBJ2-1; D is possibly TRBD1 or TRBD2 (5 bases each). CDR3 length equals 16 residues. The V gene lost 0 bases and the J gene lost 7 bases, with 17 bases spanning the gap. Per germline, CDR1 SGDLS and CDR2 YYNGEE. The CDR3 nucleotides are TGTGCCAGCAGCGTAGGACTGGGACGGCAAGAGAATGAGCAGTTCTTC. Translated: CASSVGLGRQENEQFF.

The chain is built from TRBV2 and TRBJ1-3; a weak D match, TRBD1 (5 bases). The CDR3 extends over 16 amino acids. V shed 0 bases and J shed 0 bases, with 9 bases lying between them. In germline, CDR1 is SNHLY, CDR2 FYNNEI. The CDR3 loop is CASSEARGRSGNTIYF. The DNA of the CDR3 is TGTGCCAGCAGTGAAGCGCGGGGCCGCTCTGGAAACACCATATATTTT.

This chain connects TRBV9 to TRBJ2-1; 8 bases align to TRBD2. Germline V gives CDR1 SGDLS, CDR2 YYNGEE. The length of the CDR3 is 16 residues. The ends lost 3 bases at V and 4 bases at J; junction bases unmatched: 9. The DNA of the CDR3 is TGTGCCAGCAGCGCAATGCGGGTAGCGGGGTACAATGAGCAGTTCTTC. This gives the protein CASSAMRVAGYNEQFF.

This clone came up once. In DNA form, the CDR3 reads TGTGCCAGCACCCGACGGTGGAACGAGCAAAACATTCAGTACTTC. Protein product: CASTRRWNEQNIQYF. The rearrangement uses TRBV28 and TRBJ2-4, with no clear D. Germline V CDR1 and CDR2: MDHEN, SYDVKM. Trimming took 7 bases from V and 5 from J, leaving 18 bases between them. The CDR3 totals 15 residues.

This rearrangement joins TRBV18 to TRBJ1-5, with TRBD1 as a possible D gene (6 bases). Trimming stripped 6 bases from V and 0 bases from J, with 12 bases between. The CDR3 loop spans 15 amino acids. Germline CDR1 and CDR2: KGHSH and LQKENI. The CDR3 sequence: CASSPDSYSNQPQHF. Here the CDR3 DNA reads TGTGCCAGCTCCCCGGACAGCTATAGCAATCAGCCCCAGCATTTT.

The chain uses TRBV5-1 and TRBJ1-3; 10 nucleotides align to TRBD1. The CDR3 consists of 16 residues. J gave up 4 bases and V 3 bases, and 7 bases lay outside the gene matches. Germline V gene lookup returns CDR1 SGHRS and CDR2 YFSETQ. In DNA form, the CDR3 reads TGCGCCAGCAGCTACTCCGGGACAGGGGAAGGAAACACCATATATTTT. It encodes CASSYSGTGEGNTIYF.

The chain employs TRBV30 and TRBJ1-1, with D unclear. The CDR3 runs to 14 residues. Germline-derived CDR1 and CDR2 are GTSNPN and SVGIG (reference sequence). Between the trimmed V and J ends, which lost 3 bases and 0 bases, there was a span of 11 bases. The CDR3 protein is CAWSGVLMNTEAFF. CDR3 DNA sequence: TGTGCCTGGAGCGGGGTGCTCATGAACACTGAAGCTTTCTTT. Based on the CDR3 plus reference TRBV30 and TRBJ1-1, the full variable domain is SQTIHQWPATLVQPVGSPLSLECTVEGTSNPNLYWYRQAAGRGLQLLFYSVGIGQISSEVPQNLSASRPQDRQFILSSKKLLLSDSGFYLCAWSGVLMNTEAFFGQGTRLTVV.

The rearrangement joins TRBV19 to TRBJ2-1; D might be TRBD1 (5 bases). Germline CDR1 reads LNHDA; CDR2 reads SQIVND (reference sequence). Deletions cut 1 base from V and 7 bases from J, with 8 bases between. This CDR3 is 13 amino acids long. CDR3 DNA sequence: TGTGCCAGTAGTATAGTTCAGGGTAATGAGCAGTTCTTC. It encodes CASSIVQGNEQFF.

The CDR3 reads CASSLHPRGLYEQYF. The CDR3 coding sequence is TGTGCCAGCTCCCTCCACCCCAGGGGGCTTTACGAGCAGTACTTC. This rearrangement joins TRBV18 to TRBJ2-7; 8 bases agree with TRBD1. Germline trimming cut 6 bases from V and 4 bases from J; bases unmatched to any gene: 11. The CDR3 sequence is 15 residues long. Germline-derived CDR1 and CDR2 are KGHSH and LQKENI.

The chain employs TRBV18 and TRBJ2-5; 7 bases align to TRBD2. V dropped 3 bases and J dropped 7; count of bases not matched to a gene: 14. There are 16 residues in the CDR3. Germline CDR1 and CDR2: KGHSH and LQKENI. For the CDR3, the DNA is TGTGCCAGCTCACCGAGTCAGAGGCGGGAGTGGGGGACCCAGTACTTC. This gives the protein CASSPSQRREWGTQYF.